This T cell receptor (beta chain) was documented in a study of cytomegalovirus exposure and HLA in healthy donors. Between the trimmed V and J ends, which lost 7 bases and 3 bases, there was a span of 16 bases. Germline V lookup: CDR1 MNHEY, CDR2 SVGAGI. The CDR3 totals 15 residues. Only one count was recorded for this clone. In the PCR, 60 Vbeta and 13 Jbeta primers were used. Measured with immunoSEQ multiplex PCR; TCRdb has only the in-frame clones, and not every one. In the table there are 120,000 or so clones, around 80% of which are singletons. The origin of this receptor is a man aged 25-40 years in good health and CMV-seropositive. The V gene is TRBV6-5, the J gene TRBJ1-5; D gene ambiguous. Sample: PBMCs. Written as DNA, the CDR3 is TGTGCCAGCACCGGGGAATCCAGGTTCAATCAGCCCCAGCATTTT. This codes for CASTGESRFNQPQHF.